This record concerns one T cell receptor beta chain sequence. This specimen belongs to a study of tumor-infiltrating lymphocytes in oesophageal squamous cell carcinoma. TCRdb reprocessed the PCR reads with MiXCR, giving one entry per CDR3 protein. The data hold 9,500 to 15,000 distinct CDR3 sequences, with roughly 55% observed a single time. CDR1 is SGHTA, CDR2 FQGNSA, per germline. CDR3 length: 14 amino acids. V lost 1 base and J lost 13, with 17 bases in between. Sequencing was done on a sample of esophageal tumor tissue. The TCR comes from a female donor with esophageal squamous cell carcinoma. V is TRBV7-2 and J is TRBJ2-1, with D possibly TRBD1 on 6 matching bases. The CDR3 region has the DNA TGTGCCAGCAGCTTAGGGACAGTCCAAGAGACCCAGTTCTTC. It is translated as CASSLGTVQETQFF.